Listed below are T cell receptor beta chains from one sample, sequenced in a study of radiotherapy plus CTLA-4 blockade in lung cancer. Method: immunoSEQ multiplex PCR; TCRdb's copy keeps in-frame clones and lacks some. The table has over 60,000 clones, about nine tenths seen once. The sequenced sample was peripheral blood, obtained from a patient treated with radiotherapy plus ipilimumab. These receptors were obtained from a human donor with non-small cell lung cancer that progressed on radiotherapy plus ipilimumab. The CDR3 runs from the conserved cysteine through the conserved F or W. D genes are given only for firm matches. Not all rows give a size; the values are once, few, many and, for expanded clones, a class.

cdr3_nt: TGTGCCAGCAGTTTTGCTAGCAGCTACGAGCAGTACTTC
cdr3_aa: CASSFASSYEQYF
clone_size: .
j_call: TRBJ2-7
d_call: .
v_call: TRBV27

cdr3_nt: TGCGCCAGCAGTGAGGTCCGGGACAGAGGCTACACCTTC
cdr3_aa: CASSEVRDRGYTF
clone_size: .
j_call: TRBJ1-2
d_call: TRBD1
v_call: TRBV10-1

cdr3_nt: TGTGCCAGCAGCGTAGTAGGGATCACAGATACGCAGTATTTT
cdr3_aa: CASSVVGITDTQYF
clone_size: once
j_call: TRBJ2-3
d_call: .
v_call: TRBV9

cdr3_nt: TGTGCCAGTAGTACTCGGGGGGACCAGCCCCAGCATTTT
cdr3_aa: CASSTRGDQPQHF
clone_size: .
j_call: TRBJ1-5
d_call: .
v_call: TRBV19

cdr3_nt: TGTGCCAGCAGTTTTTCGGAATACGGGGAGCTGTTTTTT
cdr3_aa: CASSFSEYGELFF
clone_size: few
j_call: TRBJ2-2
d_call: .
v_call: TRBV28

cdr3_nt: TGTGCCAGCAGTGAGACGACAGGGGTCGATGGCTACACCTTC
cdr3_aa: CASSETTGVDGYTF
clone_size: .
j_call: TRBJ1-2
d_call: TRBD1
v_call: TRBV6-1

cdr3_nt: TGTGCCAGCAGCTTAGATTGGGATGAGCAGTTCTTC
cdr3_aa: CASSLDWDEQFF
clone_size: .
j_call: TRBJ2-1
d_call: .
v_call: TRBV11-2

cdr3_nt: TGTGCCAGCATCAACGGGGGGGGTAACTCCTACGAGCAGTACTTC
cdr3_aa: CASINGGGNSYEQYF
clone_size: .
j_call: TRBJ2-7
d_call: TRBD2
v_call: TRBV6-1

cdr3_nt: TGTGCTAGTGGTTTTAGCCGGGACAGAGGGAGCCGCAATCAGCCCCAGCATTTT
cdr3_aa: CASGFSRDRGSRNQPQHF
clone_size: .
j_call: TRBJ1-5
d_call: TRBD1
v_call: TRBV12-5

cdr3_nt: TGTGCCAGCAGCTTAGCTCAACACAACACCGGGGAGCTGTTTTTT
cdr3_aa: CASSLAQHNTGELFF
clone_size: .
j_call: TRBJ2-2
d_call: .
v_call: TRBV7-9

cdr3_nt: TGTGCCAGCAGCTTAGGAGGGGCTGGGGCCAACGTCCTGACTTTC
cdr3_aa: CASSLGGAGANVLTF
clone_size: .
j_call: TRBJ2-6
d_call: .
v_call: TRBV7-6

cdr3_nt: TGTGCCAGCAGCGTAGATGGGACGACAGGTTCGCAGTATTTT
cdr3_aa: CASSVDGTTGSQYF
clone_size: .
j_call: TRBJ2-3
d_call: .
v_call: TRBV9

cdr3_nt: TGTGCCAGCAGCTTAGAAGGCATGGGGTACAATGAGCAGTTCTTC
cdr3_aa: CASSLEGMGYNEQFF
clone_size: .
j_call: TRBJ2-1
d_call: .
v_call: TRBV13

cdr3_nt: TGTGCCAGCAGCTTAAACAGGGACAGGATAAAAAACATTCAGTACTTC
cdr3_aa: CASSLNRDRIKNIQYF
clone_size: .
j_call: TRBJ2-4
d_call: TRBD1
v_call: TRBV5-6

cdr3_nt: TGTGCCAGCAGTTTCTCCCAGGGGGCGAGGGGTCAGCCCCAGCATTTT
cdr3_aa: CASSFSQGARGQPQHF
clone_size: .
j_call: TRBJ1-5
d_call: TRBD1
v_call: TRBV28

cdr3_nt: TGTGCCAGCAGGATTCAAATAAACAATGAGCAGTTCTTC
cdr3_aa: CASRIQINNEQFF
clone_size: .
j_call: TRBJ2-1
d_call: .
v_call: TRBV28

cdr3_nt: TGCGCCAGCAGCTCGGGACTAGCGGGTCCTATTTACTCCTACGAGCAGTACTTC
cdr3_aa: CASSSGLAGPIYSYEQYF
clone_size: .
j_call: TRBJ2-7
d_call: TRBD2
v_call: TRBV5-1

cdr3_nt: TGTGCCAGCAGCTCTTCCAGGGGACAGGGGAGGACTGAAGCTTTCTTT
cdr3_aa: CASSSSRGQGRTEAFF
clone_size: .
j_call: TRBJ1-1
d_call: TRBD1
v_call: TRBV11-2

cdr3_nt: TGTGCCAGCAGAGGGAGCGGGCTGAGCTCCTACGAGCAGTACTTC
cdr3_aa: CASRGSGLSSYEQYF
clone_size: .
j_call: TRBJ2-7
d_call: .
v_call: TRBV6-5

cdr3_nt: TGTGCCAGTGGGCAGCCAAATCAGCCCCAGCATTTT
cdr3_aa: CASGQPNQPQHF
clone_size: .
j_call: TRBJ1-5
d_call: .
v_call: TRBV19

cdr3_nt: TGTGCCAGCAGCTTAGAGTTGGTGAACACTGAAGCTTTCTTT
cdr3_aa: CASSLELVNTEAFF
clone_size: once
j_call: TRBJ1-1
d_call: .
v_call: TRBV7-9

cdr3_nt: TGTGCCAGCAGTTTACCGGGACAGGGGGAGGAAAAACTGTTTTTT
cdr3_aa: CASSLPGQGEEKLFF
clone_size: .
j_call: TRBJ1-4
d_call: TRBD1
v_call: TRBV5-6

cdr3_nt: TGTGCAGGGGAGGGGCCGAGCTCCTACAATGAGCAGTTCTTC
cdr3_aa: CAGEGPSSYNEQFF
clone_size: .
j_call: TRBJ2-1
d_call: TRBD2
v_call: TRBV30

cdr3_nt: TGTGCCAGTAGTATTGGGGGAGGAGAAAAACTGTTTTTT
cdr3_aa: CASSIGGGEKLFF
clone_size: .
j_call: TRBJ1-4
d_call: .
v_call: TRBV19

cdr3_nt: TGTGCCAGCCATACAGGCGGGAGTCCCTACGAGCAGTACTTC
cdr3_aa: CASHTGGSPYEQYF
clone_size: .
j_call: TRBJ2-7
d_call: TRBD2
v_call: TRBV5-6

cdr3_nt: TGCGCCAGCAGCCGGCTAGCGGGAGATCATGAGCAGTTCTTC
cdr3_aa: CASSRLAGDHEQFF
clone_size: .
j_call: TRBJ2-1
d_call: TRBD2
v_call: TRBV4-1

cdr3_nt: TGTGCCAGCAGCTATGGTAGCGGAGAGACCCAGTACTTC
cdr3_aa: CASSYGSGETQYF
clone_size: .
j_call: TRBJ2-5
d_call: .
v_call: TRBV5-6

cdr3_nt: TGTGCCAGCAGCGGACTGGGCAATGAGCAGTTCTTC
cdr3_aa: CASSGLGNEQFF
clone_size: .
j_call: TRBJ2-1
d_call: .
v_call: TRBV11-3

cdr3_nt: TGCGCCAGCAGCTTGGCCTTTGGCAGGGGAGAGACCCAGTACTTC
cdr3_aa: CASSLAFGRGETQYF
clone_size: .
j_call: TRBJ2-5
d_call: .
v_call: TRBV5-1

cdr3_nt: TGTGCCAGCAGTGAACAGGGGGGAACTGAAGCTTTCTTT
cdr3_aa: CASSEQGGTEAFF
clone_size: .
j_call: TRBJ1-1
d_call: TRBD1
v_call: TRBV6-4

cdr3_nt: TGCGCCAGCAGGGGAACAGGGGAAGAGACCCAGTACTTC
cdr3_aa: CASRGTGEETQYF
clone_size: .
j_call: TRBJ2-5
d_call: TRBD1
v_call: TRBV23-1

cdr3_nt: TGTGCCAGTAGGCTGACAGGGGGACTCTACGAGCAGTACTTC
cdr3_aa: CASRLTGGLYEQYF
clone_size: few
j_call: TRBJ2-7
d_call: TRBD1
v_call: TRBV19

cdr3_nt: TGCAGCGGCGGGGATACCTACGAGCAGTACTTC
cdr3_aa: CSGGDTYEQYF
clone_size: .
j_call: TRBJ2-7
d_call: .
v_call: TRBV29-1

cdr3_nt: TGTGCCAGCGGGGGGGGCTGGTATGGCTACACCTTC
cdr3_aa: CASGGGWYGYTF
clone_size: .
j_call: TRBJ1-2
d_call: .
v_call: TRBV6-5

cdr3_nt: TGTGCCTGGAGTGTATTTGGTTTGAACACTGAAGCTTTCTTT
cdr3_aa: CAWSVFGLNTEAFF
clone_size: .
j_call: TRBJ1-1
d_call: .
v_call: TRBV30

cdr3_nt: TGTGCCAGCAGCGAGTGGGGGGAACCCGGGGAGCTGTTTTTT
cdr3_aa: CASSEWGEPGELFF
clone_size: .
j_call: TRBJ2-2
d_call: .
v_call: TRBV9

cdr3_nt: TGTGCCAGCAGAACGGACAGTTCCCCCACTGAAGCTTTCTTT
cdr3_aa: CASRTDSSPTEAFF
clone_size: .
j_call: TRBJ1-1
d_call: .
v_call: TRBV2

cdr3_nt: TGCGCCAGCAGCTCTCAATCTAGCGGGAGTCCCAGGGACGCCGGGGAGCTGTTTTTT
cdr3_aa: CASSSQSSGSPRDAGELFF
clone_size: once
j_call: TRBJ2-2
d_call: TRBD2
v_call: TRBV5-1

cdr3_nt: TGCGCCAGCAGCATTGTAGCGGGGGATCAAGAGACCCAGTACTTC
cdr3_aa: CASSIVAGDQETQYF
clone_size: .
j_call: TRBJ2-5
d_call: TRBD2
v_call: TRBV5-1

cdr3_nt: TGCGCCAGCAGGGAGGGGTCAGGGGGTAATTACCAAGAGACCCAGTACTTC
cdr3_aa: CASREGSGGNYQETQYF
clone_size: .
j_call: TRBJ2-5
d_call: .
v_call: TRBV5-1

cdr3_nt: TGTGCCAGCAGTGAATTCGGGAGTCCTGAAGCTTTCTTT
cdr3_aa: CASSEFGSPEAFF
clone_size: once
j_call: TRBJ1-1
d_call: .
v_call: TRBV6-1

cdr3_nt: TGTGCCATCAGTATTACGACGGGGGCGCAGTACTTC
cdr3_aa: CAISITTGAQYF
clone_size: .
j_call: TRBJ2-7
d_call: .
v_call: TRBV10-3

cdr3_nt: TGTGCAAGTCGCTTAGCGAGGGGTGGCCGGCCAGATACGCAGTATTTT
cdr3_aa: CASRLARGGRPDTQYF
clone_size: once
j_call: TRBJ2-3
d_call: .
v_call: TRBV12-2

cdr3_nt: TGTGCCAGCAGTTACTCCGCTAGTTCAACAGATACGCAGTATTTT
cdr3_aa: CASSYSASSTDTQYF
clone_size: .
j_call: TRBJ2-3
d_call: .
v_call: TRBV6-6

cdr3_nt: TGCAGTGCCAGAGAGACCAATACGCAGTATTTT
cdr3_aa: CSARETNTQYF
clone_size: .
j_call: TRBJ2-3
d_call: .
v_call: TRBV20-1

cdr3_nt: TGTGCCAGCGGTGACCCAGGGGGAACCTATGGCTACACCTTC
cdr3_aa: CASGDPGGTYGYTF
clone_size: .
j_call: TRBJ1-2
d_call: TRBD1
v_call: TRBV28

cdr3_nt: TGTGCCAGCAGTTATACTCGAGGGAGGGCTGAGTTCTTC
cdr3_aa: CASSYTRGRAEFF
clone_size: .
j_call: TRBJ2-1
d_call: TRBD2
v_call: TRBV27

cdr3_nt: TGTGCCAGCAGCAAAGGGAACTATAGGGGTAGCAATCAGCCCCAGCATTTT
cdr3_aa: CASSKGNYRGSNQPQHF
clone_size: .
j_call: TRBJ1-5
d_call: .
v_call: TRBV21-1

cdr3_nt: TGTGCCAGCAGCTTGGAGGGATCGGGCACTGAAGCTTTCTTT
cdr3_aa: CASSLEGSGTEAFF
clone_size: .
j_call: TRBJ1-1
d_call: .
v_call: TRBV5-4

cdr3_nt: TGTGCCAGCAGTCGCGACAGTAACACTGAAGCTTTCTTT
cdr3_aa: CASSRDSNTEAFF
clone_size: .
j_call: TRBJ1-1
d_call: .
v_call: TRBV6-1

cdr3_nt: TGTGCCAGCAGCCAAGAAGGACGGCCGCCTTTTGAGTATTTT
cdr3_aa: CASSQEGRPPFEYF
clone_size: .
j_call: TRBJ2-3
d_call: .
v_call: TRBV4-2

cdr3_nt: TGTGCCAGCTCACCACGGGCTAGCGGGAGAGGTGGCACAGATACGCAGTATTTT
cdr3_aa: CASSPRASGRGGTDTQYF
clone_size: .
j_call: TRBJ2-3
d_call: TRBD2
v_call: TRBV18

cdr3_nt: TGCAGCGTTGATACTAGCGGGACCTACAATGAGCAGTTCTTC
cdr3_aa: CSVDTSGTYNEQFF
clone_size: .
j_call: TRBJ2-1
d_call: TRBD2
v_call: TRBV29-1

cdr3_nt: TGTGCCAGCAGCGTAGCACCCAGCTCCTGGGAAAAACTGTTTTTT
cdr3_aa: CASSVAPSSWEKLFF
clone_size: .
j_call: TRBJ1-4
d_call: .
v_call: TRBV9

cdr3_nt: TGTGCCAGCCGATACTCAGATACGCAGTATTTT
cdr3_aa: CASRYSDTQYF
clone_size: .
j_call: TRBJ2-3
d_call: .
v_call: TRBV6-5

cdr3_nt: TGTGCCAGCAGTTACCGCAGGGGGCGGGATCAGCCCCAGCATTTT
cdr3_aa: CASSYRRGRDQPQHF
clone_size: .
j_call: TRBJ1-5
d_call: TRBD1
v_call: TRBV6-6

cdr3_nt: TGTGCCAGCAGCTTAGAGGTCGTCACAGGGGGCTACTATGGCTACACCTTC
cdr3_aa: CASSLEVVTGGYYGYTF
clone_size: .
j_call: TRBJ1-2
d_call: TRBD1
v_call: TRBV13

cdr3_nt: TGCAGTGCCCACTCGCGAGGGGAGCTGTTTTTT
cdr3_aa: CSAHSRGELFF
clone_size: .
j_call: TRBJ2-2
d_call: .
v_call: TRBV20-1

cdr3_nt: TGTGCCAGCAGACCTCAGGTTGAGGAAAAACTGTTTTTT
cdr3_aa: CASRPQVEEKLFF
clone_size: .
j_call: TRBJ1-4
d_call: .
v_call: TRBV28